Listed below are T cell receptor beta chains from one sample, sequenced in a study of blood T cell repertoires in COVID-19. Assay used: immunoSEQ multiplex PCR; TCRdb lists only in-frame clones, some missing. The sample includes under 200,000 clones, approximately 80% of them seen just once. The source material was PBMCs or T cells enriched from blood (not recorded which). All receptors derive from a man aged 50-59 years who had recovered from COVID-19. Each CDR3 is given with its conserved first and last residue. Fields, in order: D gene, V gene, clone size, J gene, CDR3 DNA, CDR3 protein. D genes are given only for firm matches. Not every row has a clone size; where given, it reads once, few, many or a size class.

d_gene: NA
v_gene: TRBV5-4
abundance: NA
j_gene: TRBJ2-7
CDR3nt: TGTGCCAGCAGCTTGGATACCGGGAACTCCTACGAGCAGTACTTC
CDR3aa: CASSLDTGNSYEQYF

d_gene: NA
v_gene: TRBV28
abundance: NA
j_gene: TRBJ1-2
CDR3nt: TGTGCCAGCAGTTTATGGAGCATAGATGGCTACACCTTC
CDR3aa: CASSLWSIDGYTF

d_gene: NA
v_gene: TRBV7-6
abundance: few
j_gene: TRBJ2-5
CDR3nt: TGTGCCAGCAGCTTAGGCGGGGACCAGGGGACCCAGTACTTC
CDR3aa: CASSLGGDQGTQYF

d_gene: NA
v_gene: TRBV10-2
abundance: NA
j_gene: TRBJ1-1
CDR3nt: TGCGCCAGCAGTGGCAGCGGGGACCTGAACACTGAAGCTTTCTTT
CDR3aa: CASSGSGDLNTEAFF

d_gene: TRBD1
v_gene: TRBV5-1
abundance: NA
j_gene: TRBJ2-7
CDR3nt: TGCGCCAGCAGCTTTTGGACGAGACAGGGGATTGGGGAATCCTACGAGCAGTACTTC
CDR3aa: CASSFWTRQGIGESYEQYF

d_gene: TRBD1
v_gene: TRBV3-1/TRBV3-2
abundance: few
j_gene: TRBJ1-3
CDR3nt: TGTGCCAGCAGCCAACACGGACAGGGAGGAAACACCATATATTTT
CDR3aa: CASSQHGQGGNTIYF

d_gene: TRBD1
v_gene: TRBV28
abundance: once
j_gene: TRBJ2-1
CDR3nt: TGTGCCAGCAGTTCCCGGACAGGGAATGAGCAGTTCTTC
CDR3aa: CASSSRTGNEQFF

d_gene: TRBD1
v_gene: TRBV29-1
abundance: once
j_gene: TRBJ1-1
CDR3nt: TGCAGCGTACTGACAGGGGCCACTGAAGCTTTCTTT
CDR3aa: CSVLTGATEAFF

d_gene: TRBD1
v_gene: TRBV5-1
abundance: NA
j_gene: TRBJ2-7
CDR3nt: TGCGCCAGCACCGCCTCCAAGGGGACAGGCTTCTACGAGCAGTACTTC
CDR3aa: CASTASKGTGFYEQYF

d_gene: NA
v_gene: TRBV2
abundance: NA
j_gene: TRBJ2-3
CDR3nt: TGTGCCAGCAGTCTTAGCACAGATACGCAGTATTTT
CDR3aa: CASSLSTDTQYF

d_gene: TRBD1
v_gene: TRBV10-3
abundance: NA
j_gene: TRBJ2-7
CDR3nt: TGTGCCATCAGAGCTACCCCGGACAGGCCATACGAGCAGTACTTC
CDR3aa: CAIRATPDRPYEQYF

d_gene: NA
v_gene: TRBV7-2
abundance: NA
j_gene: TRBJ2-1
CDR3nt: TGTGCCAGCAGCTTAGATGGGGAGCGATCTCGGGAGCAGTTCTTC
CDR3aa: CASSLDGERSREQFF

d_gene: NA
v_gene: TRBV6-5
abundance: NA
j_gene: TRBJ2-7
CDR3nt: TGTGCCAGCAGTTACTCTTCGCAGGTTGTGTACGAGCAGTACTTC
CDR3aa: CASSYSSQVVYEQYF

d_gene: NA
v_gene: TRBV5-8
abundance: NA
j_gene: TRBJ1-1
CDR3nt: TGTGCCAGCAGCTCGACGGGGGGCTTTGAAGGGACTTTCTTT
CDR3aa: CASSSTGGFEGTFF

d_gene: TRBD1
v_gene: TRBV25-1
abundance: NA
j_gene: TRBJ1-6
CDR3nt: TGTGCCAGCAGTGGGGACAGGGACAACCGGTATAATTCACCCCTCCACTTT
CDR3aa: CASSGDRDNRYNSPLHF

d_gene: NA
v_gene: TRBV9
abundance: few
j_gene: TRBJ2-7
CDR3nt: TGTGCCAGCAGCGTACAACAGGGAGCCCACGAGCAGTACTTC
CDR3aa: CASSVQQGAHEQYF

d_gene: NA
v_gene: TRBV18
abundance: NA
j_gene: TRBJ1-2
CDR3nt: TGTGCCAGCTCACCACCGACGTCCAGGAACCTTGGCTACACCTTC
CDR3aa: CASSPPTSRNLGYTF

d_gene: NA
v_gene: TRBV30
abundance: NA
j_gene: TRBJ1-6
CDR3nt: TGTGCCTGGGGTGCCGGGGGAAATTCACCCCTCCACTTT
CDR3aa: CAWGAGGNSPLHF

d_gene: TRBD1
v_gene: TRBV5-1
abundance: few
j_gene: TRBJ1-2
CDR3nt: TGCGCCAGCAGCCCAGGGGACAGGCCCTATGGCTACACCTTC
CDR3aa: CASSPGDRPYGYTF

d_gene: NA
v_gene: TRBV5-1
abundance: NA
j_gene: TRBJ2-7
CDR3nt: TGCGCCAGCAGCTTTACTTACGAGCAGTACTTC
CDR3aa: CASSFTYEQYF

d_gene: NA
v_gene: TRBV6-2/TRBV6-3
abundance: few
j_gene: TRBJ1-1
CDR3nt: TGTGCCAGCAGCCCCCACCCGAGGGAAGCTTTCTTT
CDR3aa: CASSPHPREAFF

d_gene: TRBD2
v_gene: TRBV7-9
abundance: NA
j_gene: TRBJ2-3
CDR3nt: TGTGCCAGCAGCCCGACTAGCGGGGGAACAGATACGCAGTATTTT
CDR3aa: CASSPTSGGTDTQYF

d_gene: NA
v_gene: TRBV28
abundance: few
j_gene: TRBJ2-3
CDR3nt: TGTGCCAGCAGCCTAGACACAGATACGCAGTATTTT
CDR3aa: CASSLDTDTQYF

d_gene: NA
v_gene: TRBV19
abundance: NA
j_gene: TRBJ2-7
CDR3nt: TGTGCCAGTAGTCCCCATTTGGGGCAGAGCTCCTACGAGCAGTACTTC
CDR3aa: CASSPHLGQSSYEQYF

d_gene: NA
v_gene: TRBV6-5
abundance: NA
j_gene: TRBJ1-4
CDR3nt: TGTGCCAGCAGTTACCCCGGACACAATAATGAAAAACTGTTTTTT
CDR3aa: CASSYPGHNNEKLFF

d_gene: TRBD2
v_gene: TRBV5-6
abundance: NA
j_gene: TRBJ2-6
CDR3nt: TGCGCCAGCAGCTTACCGGGGGGGCTATGGTCTGGGGCCAACGTCCTGACTTTC
CDR3aa: CASSLPGGLWSGANVLTF

d_gene: NA
v_gene: TRBV3-1/TRBV3-2
abundance: NA
j_gene: TRBJ2-3
CDR3nt: TGTGCCAGCAGCCGGCGGGACCCTAGCACAGATACGCAGTATTTT
CDR3aa: CASSRRDPSTDTQYF

d_gene: TRBD1
v_gene: TRBV2
abundance: NA
j_gene: TRBJ2-7
CDR3nt: TGTGCCAGCAGTTCCGGGACAGGGGCTCCCTACGAGCAGTACTTC
CDR3aa: CASSSGTGAPYEQYF

d_gene: NA
v_gene: TRBV27
abundance: NA
j_gene: TRBJ1-6
CDR3nt: TGTGCCAGCAGTTTAATCGGAGGGGTTATGAGTTCACCCCTCCACTTT
CDR3aa: CASSLIGGVMSSPLHF

d_gene: NA
v_gene: TRBV5-1
abundance: NA
j_gene: TRBJ2-5
CDR3nt: TGCGCCAGCAGCTTTGGCGGGGTCTCCCAAGAGACCCAGTACTTC
CDR3aa: CASSFGGVSQETQYF

d_gene: NA
v_gene: TRBV30
abundance: NA
j_gene: TRBJ2-7
CDR3nt: TGTGCCTCGTTGCGGGGTGACGAGCAGTACTTC
CDR3aa: CASLRGDEQYF